Listed below are T cell receptor beta chains from one sample, sequenced in a study of blood T cell repertoires in COVID-19. The method was immunoSEQ multiplex PCR; TCRdb's version includes in-frame clones alone and lacks a portion of them. The table includes around 300,000 clones, 90% detected once. The sample taken for sequencing was PBMCs or T cells enriched from blood (not recorded which). All receptors derive from a woman under 40 who had recovered from COVID-19. CDR3s include the opening cysteine and the closing phenylalanine or tryptophan. Each record gives: V gene, D gene, clone size, J gene, CDR3 protein, CDR3 DNA. The D gene is left open where the match is weak. Size is omitted from some rows. Given values are once, few, many or a class for expanded clones.

TRBV10-3	TRBD1	.	TRBJ2-6	CAISVDRVSGANVLTF	TGTGCCATCAGCGTCGACAGGGTCTCTGGGGCCAACGTCCTGACTTTC
TRBV5-5	.	.	TRBJ1-3	CASSLDRPLSGNTIYF	TGTGCCAGCAGCTTGGACAGACCACTCTCTGGAAACACCATATATTTT
TRBV9	TRBD2	few	TRBJ2-4	CASSSPSSGDIQYF	TGTGCCAGCAGCTCCCCTAGTAGCGGGGACATTCAGTACTTC
TRBV6-5	.	.	TRBJ1-1	CASSTGIMNTEAFF	TGTGCCAGCAGCACCGGGATCATGAACACTGAAGCTTTCTTT
TRBV9	TRBD2	once	TRBJ2-1	CASSVGTSGRDEQFF	TGTGCCAGCAGCGTAGGGACTAGCGGGAGGGATGAGCAGTTCTTC
TRBV28	.	.	TRBJ1-3	CASSSIGRGGGSGNTIYF	TGTGCCAGCAGTTCCATAGGGCGAGGGGGTGGCTCTGGAAACACCATATATTTT
TRBV7-9	TRBD1	.	TRBJ2-7	CASSLGGTGTDEQYF	TGTGCCAGCAGCTTAGGTGGGACAGGGACCGACGAGCAGTACTTC
TRBV5-6	.	.	TRBJ1-4	CASSLVGQGNEKLFF	TGTGCCAGCAGCTTAGTCGGGCAGGGTAATGAAAAACTGTTTTTT
TRBV11-2	.	.	TRBJ2-5	CASSFQGGQETQYF	TGTGCCAGCAGCTTCCAGGGGGGTCAAGAGACCCAGTACTTC
TRBV21-1	.	.	TRBJ2-1	CASSKITSAPYNEQFF	TGTGCCAGCAGCAAGATAACTAGCGCCCCTTACAATGAGCAGTTCTTC
TRBV20-1	TRBD1	once	TRBJ1-6	CSASRDSSYNSPLHF	TGCAGTGCTAGTAGGGACAGCTCCTATAATTCACCCCTCCACTTT
TRBV6-4	.	many	TRBJ2-3	CASSENSDTDTQYF	TGTGCCAGCAGTGAGAACTCCGACACAGATACGCAGTATTTT
TRBV19	.	.	TRBJ1-5	CASSIGGGQPQHF	TGTGCCAGTAGTATCGGGGGGGGTCAGCCCCAGCATTTT
TRBV5-4	TRBD1	.	TRBJ1-5	CASSTGTGDQPQHF	TGTGCCAGCAGCACCGGGACAGGGGATCAGCCCCAGCATTTT
TRBV28	.	once	TRBJ1-1	CASSPGVTEAFF	TGTGCCAGCAGTCCGGGGGTGACTGAAGCTTTCTTT
TRBV3-1/TRBV3-2	TRBD2	.	TRBJ2-2	CASSQGTFIRTSGRIGTGELFF	TGTGCCAGCAGCCAAGGGACATTTATCCGGACTAGCGGGAGAATTGGCACCGGGGAGCTGTTTTTT
TRBV20-1	TRBD2	once	TRBJ2-3	CSASGTSGRQWFGADTQYF	TGCAGTGCTAGTGGCACTAGCGGGAGGCAATGGTTTGGCGCAGATACGCAGTATTTT
TRBV6-5	TRBD2	.	TRBJ2-1	CASRRLADWGEQFF	TGTGCCAGCAGACGACTAGCGGATTGGGGTGAGCAGTTCTTC
TRBV5-5	TRBD2	.	TRBJ2-1	CASSLRPGLGNNEQFF	TGTGCCAGCAGCTTGCGACCGGGACTAGGGAACAATGAGCAGTTCTTC
TRBV28	.	.	TRBJ2-7	CASSPGTIHYEQYF	TGTGCCAGCAGTCCCGGGACAATACACTACGAGCAGTACTTC
TRBV11-2	TRBD2	.	TRBJ2-5	CASSEGLAQETQYF	TGTGCCAGCAGCGAAGGACTAGCCCAAGAGACCCAGTACTTC
TRBV19	.	.	TRBJ1-2	CASTPDRAPGYTF	TGTGCCTCCACCCCCGACAGAGCCCCTGGCTACACCTTC
TRBV30	TRBD1	.	TRBJ2-7	CASGQGALLF	TGTGCCTCGGGACAGGGGGCGCTTCTCTTC
TRBV9	TRBD1	.	TRBJ1-6	CASSITGQGFDSPLHF	TGTGCCAGCAGCATTACGGGACAGGGGTTTGATTCACCCCTCCACTTT
TRBV10-1	.	few	TRBJ2-7	CASSAGYEQYF	TGCGCCAGCAGTGCAGGATACGAGCAGTACTTC
TRBV4-1	.	.	TRBJ1-1	CASSQGGGPMNTEAFF	TGCGCCAGCAGCCAAGGCGGGGGCCCAATGAACACTGAAGCTTTCTTT
TRBV29-1	TRBD2	.	TRBJ2-3	CSVDSSGYPRDTQYF	TGCAGCGTTGATTCTAGCGGGTACCCTAGGGATACGCAGTATTTT
TRBV9	.	.	TRBJ2-1	CASSVVAGQYYNEQFF	TGTGCCAGCAGCGTAGTCGCGGGACAGTACTACAATGAGCAGTTCTTC
TRBV9	.	.	TRBJ2-5	CASSPTRQETQYF	TGTGCCAGCAGCCCTACTAGACAAGAGACCCAGTACTTC
TRBV7-9	TRBD1	.	TRBJ1-6	CASSYQGQLNSPLHF	TGTGCCAGCAGCTATCAGGGACAGCTTAATTCACCCCTCCACTTT
TRBV7-2	.	.	TRBJ1-1	CASSPSPPGNTEAFF	TGTGCCAGCAGCCCCTCCCCGCCGGGGAACACTGAAGCTTTCTTT
TRBV19	.	.	TRBJ2-3	CASSYQGKEDTQYF	TGTGCCAGTAGTTATCAGGGGAAGGAAGATACGCAGTATTTT
TRBV3-1/TRBV3-2	.	.	TRBJ1-1	CASSLGRGDTEAFF	TGTGCCAGCAGCCTCGGACGGGGAGACACTGAAGCTTTCTTT
TRBV5-1	.	.	TRBJ2-3	CASSPEGYGSTDTQYF	TGCGCCAGCAGCCCGGAGGGTTATGGCAGCACAGATACGCAGTATTTT
TRBV6-5	TRBD1	once	TRBJ2-1	CASSYGDSYNEQFF	TGTGCCAGCAGTTACGGGGACAGCTACAATGAGCAGTTCTTC
TRBV28	TRBD1	.	TRBJ2-1	CASSLGQGARSEQFF	TGTGCCAGCAGTTTGGGTCAGGGGGCGCGTAGTGAGCAGTTCTTC
TRBV18	TRBD1	.	TRBJ1-3	CASSQGTASGNTIYF	TGTGCCAGCTCACAAGGGACAGCCTCTGGAAACACCATATATTTT
TRBV10-2	TRBD1	.	TRBJ1-2	CASRQGANYGYTF	TGCGCCAGCAGACAGGGGGCGAACTATGGCTACACCTTC
TRBV6-5	TRBD1	.	TRBJ1-6	CASSYSTGGVGSPLHF	TGTGCCAGCAGTTACTCGACAGGGGGCGTTGGATCACCCCTCCACTTT
TRBV5-1	.	.	TRBJ1-4	CASSLTGTTNEKLFF	TGCGCCAGCAGCTTAACAGGGACAACTAATGAAAAACTGTTTTTT
TRBV30	.	once	TRBJ1-2	CAWSPKERGYGYGYTF	TGTGCCTGGAGTCCAAAGGAAAGGGGGTATGGCTATGGCTACACCTTC
TRBV7-3	.	.	TRBJ2-3	CASSLSGSYTDTQYF	TGTGCCAGCAGCTTATCAGGGTCCTACACAGATACGCAGTATTTT
TRBV28	.	.	TRBJ1-2	CASSLSQGNYGYTF	TGTGCCAGCAGTTTGTCGCAGGGGAACTATGGCTACACCTTC
TRBV6-2/TRBV6-3	TRBD2	.	TRBJ2-1	CASSFPLAAFSYNEQFF	TGTGCCAGCAGTTTCCCCCTAGCGGCATTCTCCTACAATGAGCAGTTCTTC
TRBV18	TRBD1	.	TRBJ1-4	CASSPGTDEKLFF	TGTGCCAGCTCACCTGGGACAGATGAAAAACTGTTTTTT
TRBV7-9	.	.	TRBJ2-7	CASSPTGGVYEQYF	TGTGCCAGCAGCCCCACAGGGGGGGTCTACGAGCAGTACTTC
TRBV5-5	TRBD1	.	TRBJ1-5	CASSTGQGLSNQPQHF	TGTGCCAGCAGCACAGGACAGGGGTTGAGCAATCAGCCCCAGCATTTT
TRBV7-2	TRBD1	.	TRBJ1-6	CASSLIGTGRKSPLHF	TGTGCCAGCAGCTTAATTGGGACAGGGAGAAAATCACCCCTCCACTTT
TRBV30	TRBD2	once	TRBJ2-5	CAWSSRGVSGRAWETQYF	TGTGCCTGGAGTAGTAGAGGAGTGAGCGGGAGGGCCTGGGAGACCCAGTACTTC
TRBV7-8	TRBD1	.	TRBJ2-7	CASSHGQGTYEQYF	TGTGCCAGCAGCCATGGACAGGGCACCTACGAGCAGTACTTC
TRBV10-3	.	.	TRBJ2-5	CAISQAGGETQYF	TGTGCCATCAGTCAGGCAGGTGGAGAGACCCAGTACTTC
TRBV19	.	.	TRBJ1-5	CASSSSGGHNQPQHF	TGTGCCAGTAGTTCCTCCGGCGGACACAATCAGCCCCAGCATTTT
TRBV10-3	TRBD1	.	TRBJ1-2	CAISDFTGTGGEGYTF	TGTGCCATCAGTGATTTCACCGGGACAGGGGGCGAGGGCTACACCTTC
TRBV21-1	.	.	TRBJ1-5	CASSKAPRSGYSNQPQHF	TGTGCCAGCAGCAAAGCGCCGAGGAGCGGCTATAGCAATCAGCCCCAGCATTTT
TRBV20-1	.	.	TRBJ1-6	CSASAPLHF	TGCAGTGCTAGCGCACCCCTCCACTTT
TRBV29-1	.	.	TRBJ1-2	CSVDLITTYGYTF	TGCAGCGTTGATTTGATAACAACATATGGCTACACCTTC
TRBV7-3	TRBD2	.	TRBJ2-7	CASSPLAGGEQYF	TGTGCCAGCAGTCCTCTAGCGGGAGGGGAGCAGTACTTC
TRBV18	.	.	TRBJ2-6	CASSPPLGPGANVLTF	TGTGCCAGCTCACCACCTCTAGGCCCGGGGGCCAACGTCCTGACTTTC
TRBV9	TRBD1	.	TRBJ2-4	CASSGRGLSGNIQYF	TGTGCCAGCAGCGGCAGGGGGCTCTCCGGAAACATTCAGTACTTC